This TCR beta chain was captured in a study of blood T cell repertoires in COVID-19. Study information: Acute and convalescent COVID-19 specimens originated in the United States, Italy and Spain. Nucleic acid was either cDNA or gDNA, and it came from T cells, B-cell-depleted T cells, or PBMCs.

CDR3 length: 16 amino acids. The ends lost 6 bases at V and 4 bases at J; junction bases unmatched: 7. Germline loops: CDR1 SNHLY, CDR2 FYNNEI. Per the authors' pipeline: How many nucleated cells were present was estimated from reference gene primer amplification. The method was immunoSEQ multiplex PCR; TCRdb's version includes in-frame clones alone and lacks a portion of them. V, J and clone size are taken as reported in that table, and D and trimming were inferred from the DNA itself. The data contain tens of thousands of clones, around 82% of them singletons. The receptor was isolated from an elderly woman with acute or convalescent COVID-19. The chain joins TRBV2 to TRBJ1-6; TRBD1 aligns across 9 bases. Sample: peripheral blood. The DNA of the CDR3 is TGTGCCAGCAGGGTGGGGACAGGGCCTTATAATTCACCCCTCCACTTT. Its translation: CASRVGTGPYNSPLHF.